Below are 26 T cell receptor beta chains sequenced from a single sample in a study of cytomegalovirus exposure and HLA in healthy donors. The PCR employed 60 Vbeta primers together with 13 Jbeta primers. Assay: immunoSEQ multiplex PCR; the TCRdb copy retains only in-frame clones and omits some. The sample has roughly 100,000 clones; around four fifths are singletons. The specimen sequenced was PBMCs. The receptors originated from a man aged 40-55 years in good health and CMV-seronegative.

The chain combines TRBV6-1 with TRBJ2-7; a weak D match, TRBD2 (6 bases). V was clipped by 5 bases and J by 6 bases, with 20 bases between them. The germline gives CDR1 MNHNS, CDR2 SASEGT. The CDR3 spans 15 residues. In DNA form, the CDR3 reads TGTGCCAGCAGTAGAATAGCGGCTGTGGAGGGCGAGCAGTACTTC. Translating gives CASSRIAAVEGEQYF.

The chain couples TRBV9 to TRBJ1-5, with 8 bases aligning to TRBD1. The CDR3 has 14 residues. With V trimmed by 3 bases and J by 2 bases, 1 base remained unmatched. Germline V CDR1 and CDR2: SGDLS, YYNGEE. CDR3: CASSEQGGNQPQHF. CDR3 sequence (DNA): TGTGCCAGCAGCGAACAGGGGGGCAATCAGCCCCAGCATTTT.

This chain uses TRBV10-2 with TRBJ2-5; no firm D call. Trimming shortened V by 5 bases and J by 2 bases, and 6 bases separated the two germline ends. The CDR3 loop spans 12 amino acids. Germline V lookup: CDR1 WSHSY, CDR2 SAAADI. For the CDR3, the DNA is TGCGCCAGCAGTACTAATCAAGAGACCCAGTACTTC. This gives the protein CASSTNQETQYF.

Here the CDR3 reads CASSHSLLGDLGEQYF. DNA of the CDR3: TGTGCCAGCAGCCATTCCTTACTAGGAGATCTCGGCGAGCAGTACTTC. J is TRBJ2-7 and V is TRBV9, with D possibly matching TRBD2 (5 bases). The V end lost 4 bases, the J end lost 6 bases, and 23 bases lay between the germline ends. The CDR3 has 16 amino acids. Per germline, CDR1 SGDLS and CDR2 YYNGEE.

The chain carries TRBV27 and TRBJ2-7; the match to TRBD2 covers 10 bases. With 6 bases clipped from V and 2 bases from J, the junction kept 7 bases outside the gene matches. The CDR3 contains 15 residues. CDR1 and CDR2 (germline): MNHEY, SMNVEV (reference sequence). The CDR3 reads CASRLSGGPTYEQYF. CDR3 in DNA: TGTGCCAGCAGGCTTAGCGGGGGGCCGACCTACGAGCAGTACTTC.

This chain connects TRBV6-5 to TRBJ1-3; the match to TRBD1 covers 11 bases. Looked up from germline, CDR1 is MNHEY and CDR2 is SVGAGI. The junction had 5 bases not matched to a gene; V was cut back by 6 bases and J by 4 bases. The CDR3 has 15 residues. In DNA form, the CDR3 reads TGTGCCAGCAGGGACAGGGGGCGGCTAGGAAACACCATATATTTT. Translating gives CASRDRGRLGNTIYF.

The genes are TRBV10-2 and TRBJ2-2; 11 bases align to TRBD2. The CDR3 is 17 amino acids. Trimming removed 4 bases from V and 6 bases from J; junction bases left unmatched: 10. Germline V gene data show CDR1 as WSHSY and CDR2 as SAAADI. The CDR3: CASSGGRGTSGPGELFF. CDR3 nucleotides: TGCGCCAGCAGTGGAGGACGGGGGACTAGCGGACCCGGGGAGCTGTTTTTT.

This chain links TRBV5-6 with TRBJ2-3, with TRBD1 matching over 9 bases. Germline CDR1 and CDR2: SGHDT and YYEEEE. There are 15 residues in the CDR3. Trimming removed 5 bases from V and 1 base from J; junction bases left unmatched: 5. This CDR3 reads CASRTQGAGTDTQYF. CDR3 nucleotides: TGTGCCAGCAGGACACAGGGGGCAGGCACAGATACGCAGTATTTT.

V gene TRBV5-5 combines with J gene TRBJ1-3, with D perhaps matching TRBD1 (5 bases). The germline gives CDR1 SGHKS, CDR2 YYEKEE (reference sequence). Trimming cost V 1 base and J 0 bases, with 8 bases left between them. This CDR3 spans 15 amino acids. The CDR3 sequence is CASSLTDSSGNTIYF. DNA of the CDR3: TGTGCCAGCAGCTTGACCGACAGCTCTGGAAACACCATATATTTT.

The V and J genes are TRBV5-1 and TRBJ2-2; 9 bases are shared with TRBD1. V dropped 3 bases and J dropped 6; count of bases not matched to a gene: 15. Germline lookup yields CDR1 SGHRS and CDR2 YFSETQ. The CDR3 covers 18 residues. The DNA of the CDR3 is TGCGCCAGCAGCTCACGATCGGCGGGACAGGGAAGGGCCGGGGAGCTGTTTTTT. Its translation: CASSSRSAGQGRAGELFF.

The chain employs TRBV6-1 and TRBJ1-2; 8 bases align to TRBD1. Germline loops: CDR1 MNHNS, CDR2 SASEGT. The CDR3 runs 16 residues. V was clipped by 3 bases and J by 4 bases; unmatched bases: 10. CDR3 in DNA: TGTGCCAGCAGTGAGACTCAGGGGGCTCAGGGCTATGGCTACACCTTC. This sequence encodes CASSETQGAQGYGYTF.

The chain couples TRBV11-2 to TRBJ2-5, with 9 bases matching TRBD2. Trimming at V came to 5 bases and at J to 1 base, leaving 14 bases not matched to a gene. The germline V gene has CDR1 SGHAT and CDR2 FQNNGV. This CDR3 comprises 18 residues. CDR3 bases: TGTGCCAGCAGCCTCGGGCGGGGGGGATCCCTTGGCCAAGAGACCCAGTACTTC. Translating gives CASSLGRGGSLGQETQYF.

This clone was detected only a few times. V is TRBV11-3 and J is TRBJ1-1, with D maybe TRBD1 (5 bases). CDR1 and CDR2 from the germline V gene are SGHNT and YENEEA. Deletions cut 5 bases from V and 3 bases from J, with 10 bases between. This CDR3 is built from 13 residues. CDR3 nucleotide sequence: TGTGCCAGCAGCCCCGGAGGGGACACTGAAGCTTTCTTT. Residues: CASSPGGDTEAFF.

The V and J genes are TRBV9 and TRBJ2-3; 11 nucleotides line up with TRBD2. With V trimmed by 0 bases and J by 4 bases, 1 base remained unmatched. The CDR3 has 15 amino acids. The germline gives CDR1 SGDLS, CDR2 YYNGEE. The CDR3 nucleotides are TGTGCCAGCAGCGTAGCGGGACTAGCGGCAGATACGCAGTATTTT. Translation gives CASSVAGLAADTQYF. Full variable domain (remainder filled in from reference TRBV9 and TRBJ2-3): DSGVTQTPKHLITATGQRVTLRCSPRSGDLSVYWYQQSLDQGLQFLIQYYNGEERAKGNILERFSAQQFPDLHSELNLSSLELGDSALYFCASSVAGLAADTQYFGPGTRLTVL.

The CDR3 region is CASSIGDTPEGSPLHF. The CDR3 DNA sequence: TGTGCCAGTAGTATCGGGGACACCCCGGAAGGGTCACCCCTCCACTTT. This chain links TRBV19 with TRBJ1-6; D is perhaps TRBD1 (6 bases). V shed 3 bases and J shed 10 bases, with 19 bases lying between them. There are 16 residues in the CDR3. Germline CDR1 reads LNHDA; CDR2 reads SQIVND (reference sequence).

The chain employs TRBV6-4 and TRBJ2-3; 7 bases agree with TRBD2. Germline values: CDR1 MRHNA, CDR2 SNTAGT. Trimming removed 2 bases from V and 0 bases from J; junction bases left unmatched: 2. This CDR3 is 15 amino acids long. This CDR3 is CASSDLAASTDTQYF. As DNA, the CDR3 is TGTGCCAGCAGTGACCTAGCGGCTAGCACAGATACGCAGTATTTT.

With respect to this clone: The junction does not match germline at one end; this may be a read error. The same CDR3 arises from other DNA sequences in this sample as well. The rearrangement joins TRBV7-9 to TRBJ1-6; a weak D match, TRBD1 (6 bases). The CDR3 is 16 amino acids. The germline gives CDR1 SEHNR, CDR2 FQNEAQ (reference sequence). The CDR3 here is CASSFAGGQYNSPLHF. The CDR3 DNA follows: TGTGCCAGCAGCTTCGCGGGGGGCCAATATAATTCACCCCTCCACTTC.

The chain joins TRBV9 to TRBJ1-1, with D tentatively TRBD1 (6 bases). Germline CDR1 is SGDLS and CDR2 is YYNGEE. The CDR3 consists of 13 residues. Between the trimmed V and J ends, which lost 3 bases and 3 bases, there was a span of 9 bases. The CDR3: CASSGGPDTEAFF. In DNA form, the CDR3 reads TGTGCCAGCAGCGGGGGGCCCGACACTGAAGCTTTCTTT. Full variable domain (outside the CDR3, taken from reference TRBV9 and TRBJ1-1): DSGVTQTPKHLITATGQRVTLRCSPRSGDLSVYWYQQSLDQGLQFLIQYYNGEERAKGNILERFSAQQFPDLHSELNLSSLELGDSALYFCASSGGPDTEAFFGQGTRLTVV.

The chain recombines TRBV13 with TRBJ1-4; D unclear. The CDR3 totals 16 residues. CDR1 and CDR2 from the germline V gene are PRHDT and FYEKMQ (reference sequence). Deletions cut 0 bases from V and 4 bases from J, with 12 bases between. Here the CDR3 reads CASSLGSSYYNEKLFF. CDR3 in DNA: TGTGCCAGCAGCTTAGGCTCATCCTACTATAATGAAAAACTGTTTTTT.

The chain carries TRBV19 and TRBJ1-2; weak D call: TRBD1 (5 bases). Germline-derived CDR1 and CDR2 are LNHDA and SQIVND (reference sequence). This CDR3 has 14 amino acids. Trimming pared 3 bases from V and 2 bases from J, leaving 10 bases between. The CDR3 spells CASSIRDLNYGYTF. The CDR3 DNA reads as TGTGCCAGTAGTATCAGGGATCTGAACTATGGCTACACCTTC.

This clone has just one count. The CDR3 DNA reads TGTGCCAGCAGACAGGGGAGCTATGGCTACACCTTC. Protein product: CASRQGSYGYTF. This sequence joins TRBV27 and TRBJ1-2, with 7 bases matching TRBD1. CDR3 size: 12 residues. Trimming at V came to 6 bases and at J to 4 bases, leaving 2 bases not matched to a gene. Per the germline V gene, CDR1 is MNHEY and CDR2 is SMNVEV (reference sequence).

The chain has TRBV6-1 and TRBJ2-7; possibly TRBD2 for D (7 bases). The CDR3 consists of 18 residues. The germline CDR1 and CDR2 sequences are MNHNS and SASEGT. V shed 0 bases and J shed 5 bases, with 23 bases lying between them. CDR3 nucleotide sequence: TGTGCCAGCAGTGAAGCCAGGGGAGGGTACTCTAGCGTCCACGAGCAGTACTTC. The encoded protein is CASSEARGGYSSVHEQYF.

The CDR3 loop reads CASSPNRGQRTDTQYF. CDR3 in DNA: TGTGCCAGCAGCCCGAACAGGGGGCAGCGCACAGATACGCAGTATTTT. The genes are TRBV9 and TRBJ2-3, with TRBD1 matching over 9 bases. The CDR3 covers 16 residues. With V trimmed by 4 bases and J by 1 base, 7 bases remained unmatched. In germline, CDR1 is SGDLS, CDR2 YYNGEE.

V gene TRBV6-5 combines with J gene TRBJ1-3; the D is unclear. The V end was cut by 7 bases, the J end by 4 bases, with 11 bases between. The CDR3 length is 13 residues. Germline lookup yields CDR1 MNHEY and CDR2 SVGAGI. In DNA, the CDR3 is TGTGCCAGCAAGACTTCTGGGGGAAACACCATATATTTT. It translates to CASKTSGGNTIYF.

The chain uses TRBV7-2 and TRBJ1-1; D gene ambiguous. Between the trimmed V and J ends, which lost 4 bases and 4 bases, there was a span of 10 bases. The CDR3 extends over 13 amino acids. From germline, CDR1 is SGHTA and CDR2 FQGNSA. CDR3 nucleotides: TGTGCCAGCAGCTCCCCCCCAGTCACTGAAGCTTTCTTT. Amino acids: CASSSPPVTEAFF.

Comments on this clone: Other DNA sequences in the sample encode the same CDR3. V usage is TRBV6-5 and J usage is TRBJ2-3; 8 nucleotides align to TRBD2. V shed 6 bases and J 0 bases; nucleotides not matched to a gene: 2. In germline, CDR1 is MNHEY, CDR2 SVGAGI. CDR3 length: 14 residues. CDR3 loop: CASSRGGSTDTQYF. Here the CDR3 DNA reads TGTGCCAGCAGCCGGGGGGGTAGCACAGATACGCAGTATTTT.